Below are 32 T cell receptor beta chains sequenced from a single sample in a study of T-cell memory formation after mild COVID-19. TCRdb reprocessed the 5' RACE reads with MiXCR, giving one entry per CDR3 protein. The sample lists roughly 150,000 distinct CDR3 sequences; 11% to 15% were seen once. The sequenced material came from PBMCs or a T cell subset sorted from them (not recorded which). The origin of the receptors is an adult woman who had mild COVID-19 (a few samples of this study predate the infection). Cell type and time point are not known.

This clonotype was picked up many times. J is TRBJ2-1 and V is TRBV6-6, with D perhaps TRBD1 (6 bases). V was trimmed by 7 bases and J by 0 bases, leaving 10 bases between them. Germline V gene data show CDR1 as MNHNY and CDR2 as SVGAGI (reference sequence). The CDR3 is 14 amino acids. In DNA form, the CDR3 reads TGTGCCAGCAATGACAGGAGCTCCTACAATGAGCAGTTCTTC. Translating gives CASNDRSSYNEQFF.

This clonotype has a handful of counts. Sequence at one end of the junction differs from germline and may be a read error. The genes are TRBV7-7 and TRBJ2-5; D ambiguous. There are 15 residues in the CDR3. The germline V gene has CDR1 SSHAT and CDR2 FNYEAQ (reference sequence). The CDR3 protein is CASSSSGSWQETQYF. CDR3 bases: TGTGCTAGCAGCTCGTCCGGTTCTTGGCAAGAGACCCAGTACTTC.

This chain uses TRBV12-3 or TRBV12-4 with TRBJ2-1; D remains unclear. The germline V and J ends were trimmed by 6 bases and 6 bases, with 6 bases remaining between them. This CDR3 region has 11 residues. CDR3 bases: TGTGCCAGCAGAGTAGTCAATGAGCAGTTCTTC. Its protein product is CASRVVNEQFF.

V and J are TRBV7-9 and TRBJ2-3; no firm D call. V was shortened by 4 bases and J by 5 bases, with 16 bases between the two germline ends. Germline CDR1 is SEHNR and CDR2 is FQNEAQ (reference sequence). This CDR3 has 15 amino acids. Written as DNA, the CDR3 is TGTGCCAGCAGCTCCTCTAGTGTCCTGGGAGATACGCAGTATTTT. It translates to CASSSSSVLGDTQYF.

DNA of the CDR3: TGCGCCAGCAGCCAAGATTTTTTCGGCAGGACAAACTATGGCTACACCTTC. Protein sequence: CASSQDFFGRTNYGYTF. This chain links TRBV4-1 with TRBJ1-2; maybe TRBD1 (5 bases). The CDR3 has 17 residues. Trimming cost V 0 bases and J 2 bases, with 16 bases left between them. Per the germline V gene, CDR1 is MGHRA and CDR2 is YSYEKL.

The chain links TRBV20-1 to TRBJ2-7; no definite D call. This CDR3 region has 13 residues. V was cut by 0 bases and J by 3 bases, with 9 bases left in between. CDR1 and CDR2 from the germline V gene are DFQATT and SNEGSKA (reference sequence). CDR3 coding DNA: TGCAGTGCTAGAGATCTAAGCCTCTACGAGCAGTACTTC. Its protein product is CSARDLSLYEQYF.

The chain has TRBV29-1 and TRBJ2-7; no definite D call. The CDR3 spans 11 residues. V lost 2 bases and J 3 bases, leaving 5 bases between the germline ends. CDR1 SQVTM and CDR2 ANQGSEA come from the germline V gene. The CDR3 is CSVELRYEQYF. CDR3 coding DNA: TGCAGCGTTGAATTGCGCTACGAGCAGTACTTC.

The chain employs TRBV9 and TRBJ2-7, with D tentatively TRBD1 (5 bases). The CDR3 contains 14 residues. Germline V gene lookup returns CDR1 SGDLS and CDR2 YYNGEE. The V and J ends lost 5 bases and 3 bases respectively, with 15 bases between them. The CDR3 loop reads CASSPDTGSYEQYF. In DNA, the CDR3 is TGTGCCAGCAGTCCGGACACCGGTAGCTACGAGCAGTACTTC.

This clonotype was picked up a small number of times. The chain uses TRBV15 and TRBJ1-5; possible D gene TRBD1, 5 bases. The CDR3 spans 16 residues. V dropped 0 bases and J dropped 0 bases, with 9 bases sitting between them. Germline values: CDR1 LNHNV, CDR2 YYDKDF (reference sequence). The CDR3 nucleotides read TGTGCCACCAGCAGAGATGGGGGATATAGCAATCAGCCCCAGCATTTT. Protein sequence: CATSRDGGYSNQPQHF.

In this sample, this clonotype turned up a few times. V is TRBV5-4 and J is TRBJ2-7; no reliable D call. V lost 2 bases, J lost 3 bases, and 9 bases lay in between. The CDR3 runs to 13 residues. CDR1 and CDR2 from the germline V gene are SGHNT and YYREEE (reference sequence). CDR3 sequence (DNA): TGTGCCAGCAGCTTCGGGCACTTCTACGAGCAGTACTTC. It encodes CASSFGHFYEQYF.

This clonotype appeared a few times. The chain has TRBV13 and TRBJ2-3; TRBD2 matches at 10 bases. CDR3 length: 19 residues. Unmatched junction bases numbered 13, after V lost 2 bases and J lost 2 bases. Germline V gene lookup returns CDR1 PRHDT and CDR2 FYEKMQ (reference sequence). The CDR3 DNA is TGTGCCAGCAGCTTATTTCCAGCGGGAGGGCCCACCTCCACAGATACGCAGTATTTT. Residues: CASSLFPAGGPTSTDTQYF. The variable domain in full, with the rest retrieved from reference TRBV13 and TRBJ2-3, is AAGVIQSPRHLIKEKRETATLKCYPIPRHDTVYWYQQGPGQDPQFLISFYEKMQSDKGSIPDRFSAQQFSDYHSELNMSSLELGDSALYFCASSLFPAGGPTSTDTQYFGPGTRLTVL.

The chain uses TRBV7-6 and TRBJ2-2; 7 bases align to TRBD2. Looked up from germline, CDR1 is SGHVS and CDR2 is FNYEAQ. V was clipped by 4 bases and J by 1 base; unmatched bases: 6. This CDR3 is built from 16 residues. The CDR3 reads CASSSRTGGNTGELFF. The CDR3 nucleotides are TGTGCCAGCAGCTCCCGGACGGGGGGGAACACCGGGGAGCTGTTTTTT.

This clonotype has a handful of counts. V usage is TRBV19 and J usage is TRBJ2-7; 8 bases are shared with TRBD1. This CDR3 contains 15 residues. The V gene end was trimmed by 6 bases and the J gene end by 2 bases; junction bases not matched to a gene: 9. The germline V gene encodes CDR1 LNHDA and CDR2 SQIVND (reference sequence). CDR3 nucleotide sequence: TGTGCCAGTAGCGAATCATCAGGGGGCCCCTACGAGCAGTACTTC. Its protein is CASSESSGGPYEQYF. Using reference TRBV19 and TRBJ2-7 for the parts outside the CDR3, the full variable domain is DGGITQSPKYLFRKEGQNVTLSCEQNLNHDAMYWYRQDPGQGLRLIYYSQIVNDFQKGDIAEGYSVSREKKESFPLTVTSAQKNPTAFYLCASSESSGGPYEQYFGPGTRLTVT.

Here the CDR3 DNA reads TGTGCCAGCAGCGTAGGGGGGACCCTCTGGGAGGAGCAGTTCTTC. It is translated as CASSVGGTLWEEQFF. V usage is TRBV9 and J usage is TRBJ2-1; D may match TRBD1 or TRBD2 (5 bases each). Trimming left V 0 bases short and J 10 bases short, with 17 bases between. The CDR3 has 15 amino acids. Germline V CDR1 and CDR2: SGDLS, YYNGEE.

The chain is built from TRBV7-9 and TRBJ2-7; TRBD2 is a possible D gene (5 bases). Trimming shortened V by 1 base and J by 9 bases, and 7 bases separated the two germline ends. Germline-derived CDR1 and CDR2 are SEHNR and FQNEAQ (reference sequence). The CDR3 length is 11 residues. The CDR3 loop is CASSLEEGQYF. In DNA form, the CDR3 reads TGTGCCAGCAGCTTAGAAGAGGGGCAGTACTTC.

This clonotype was seen a handful of times. The genes are TRBV5-1 and TRBJ2-1, with TRBD2 matching 13 bases. There are 14 residues in the CDR3. CDR1 is SGHRS, CDR2 YFSETQ, per germline. The junction had 4 bases not matched to a gene; V was cut back by 4 bases and J by 9 bases. The CDR3 spells CASSPGLAGIEQFF. The CDR3 DNA follows: TGCGCCAGCAGCCCGGGACTAGCGGGAATTGAGCAGTTCTTC. The full variable domain, in which reference TRBV5-1 and TRBJ2-1 provide the parts outside the CDR3, is KAGVTQTPRYLIKTRGQQVTLSCSPISGHRSVSWYQQTPGQGLQFLFEYFSETQRNKGNFPGRFSGRQFSNSRSEMNVSTLELGDSALYLCASSPGLAGIEQFFGPGTRLTVL.

The CDR3 loop reads CSARRHDSNTGELFF. CDR3 nucleotide sequence: TGCAGTGCTAGACGACACGATTCGAACACCGGGGAGCTGTTTTTT. The rearrangement links TRBV20-1 to TRBJ2-2; the D is unclear. Germline-derived CDR1 and CDR2 are DFQATT and SNEGSKA (reference sequence). V gave up 2 bases and J gave up 0 bases, with 10 bases separating them. The CDR3 covers 15 residues.

CDR3 sequence reads: CASSLAPAGVWTGELFF. The CDR3 nucleotides read TGTGCCAGCAGCTTAGCGCCCGCGGGAGTATGGACCGGGGAGCTGTTTTTT. The chain uses TRBV7-8 and TRBJ2-2; the match to TRBD2 covers 7 bases. Germline V gives CDR1 SGHVS, CDR2 FQNEAQ. With 0 bases clipped from V and 5 bases from J, the junction kept 9 bases outside the gene matches. The CDR3 spans 17 residues.

CDR3 DNA: TGTGCCAGCAGCGCCGGACAGGGGGCCAGGGAGCAGTACTTC. Encoded protein: CASSAGQGAREQYF. The chain uses TRBV7-9 and TRBJ2-7; 11 bases fit TRBD1. Germline assignment: CDR1 SEHNR and CDR2 FQNEAQ (reference sequence). With V trimmed by 5 bases and J by 7 bases, 7 bases remained unmatched. The CDR3 sequence is 14 residues long. Drawing the rest from reference TRBV7-9 and TRBJ2-7, the complete variable domain is DTGVSQNPRHKITKRGQNVTFRCDPISEHNRLYWYRQTLGQGPEFLTYFQNEAQLEKSRLLSDRFSAERPKGSFSTLEIQRTEQGDSAMYLCASSAGQGAREQYFGPGTRLTVT.

The gene calls are TRBV2 and TRBJ1-5; 8 bases align to TRBD1. Germline V gene lookup returns CDR1 SNHLY and CDR2 FYNNEI. The CDR3 is 16 residues long. V was pared by 6 bases and J by 5 bases, with 12 bases of the junction left unmatched. In nucleotides, the CDR3 is TGTGCCAGCAGGGTGGATCAGGGGGCTGGGTATCAGCCCCAGCATTTT. It yields the protein CASRVDQGAGYQPQHF. Combining the CDR3 with reference TRBV2 and TRBJ1-5 gives the whole variable domain EPEVTQTPSHQVTQMGQEVILRCVPISNHLYFYWYRQILGQKVEFLVSFYNNEISEKSEIFDDQFSVERPDGSNFTLKIRSTKLEDSAMYFCASRVDQGAGYQPQHFGDGTRLSIL.

This clonotype was counted only a few times. The chain uses TRBV29-1 and TRBJ2-5, with D unresolved. The CDR3 totals 14 residues. The V gene's germline CDR1 is SQVTM and CDR2 ANQGSEA. V was pared by 8 bases and J by 2 bases, with 18 bases between. CDR3 coding DNA: TGCAGCATGTTGAGTAGTTCCACACAAGAGACCCAGTACTTC. This encodes CSMLSSSTQETQYF.

This clonotype was recorded at least ten times. This chain connects TRBV13 to TRBJ2-2; D is perhaps TRBD2 (5 bases). Per germline, CDR1 PRHDT and CDR2 FYEKMQ (reference sequence). Trimming cost V 5 bases and J 5 bases, with 18 bases left between them. The length of the CDR3 is 16 residues. CDR3 nucleotides: TGTGCCAGCAGCGGTATCCGGGATACCCGTACCGGGGAGCTGTTTTTT. Translated, it gives CASSGIRDTRTGELFF.

This clonotype was detected a few times. The V and J genes are TRBV5-1 and TRBJ2-1; the D is unclear. The germline gives CDR1 SGHRS, CDR2 YFSETQ. V was cut by 3 bases and J by 6 bases, with 10 bases left in between. CDR3 size: 13 residues. CDR3 DNA sequence: TGCGCCAGCAGCTCGACGCCGGGCAATGAGCAGTTCTTC. Translation gives CASSSTPGNEQFF.

This clonotype turned up a few times. The rearrangement joins TRBV7-7 to TRBJ2-7, with D hard to call. The germline CDR1 and CDR2 sequences are SSHAT and FNYEAQ (reference sequence). The CDR3 is 14 amino acids. Trimming removed 4 bases from V and 5 bases from J, with 15 bases in between. This chain's CDR3 is CASSSAAIPHEQYF. The CDR3 nucleotides read TGTGCCAGCAGCTCCGCGGCCATACCCCACGAGCAGTACTTC.

J is TRBJ2-5 and V is TRBV6-1; TRBD1 is a possible D gene (5 bases). V lost 4 bases to trimming and J lost 1 base, with 13 bases between them. The CDR3 is 15 residues long. From germline, CDR1 is MNHNS and CDR2 SASEGT. The CDR3 sequence: CASSGGQSPQETQYF. CDR3 nucleotides: TGTGCCAGCAGTGGCGGACAAAGCCCCCAAGAGACCCAGTACTTC.

At least ten counts were recorded for this clonotype. V is TRBV29-1 and J is TRBJ2-2; no firm D call. Germline assignment: CDR1 SQVTM and CDR2 ANQGSEA. This CDR3 is 12 amino acids long. Trimming shortened V by 3 bases and J by 4 bases, and 6 bases separated the two germline ends. The CDR3 protein is CSVDKGTGELFF. The CDR3 region has the DNA TGCAGCGTTGATAAGGGCACCGGGGAGCTGTTTTTT.

The chain links TRBV4-1 to TRBJ2-1; unclear D gene. The CDR3 spans 13 residues. The germline V gene has CDR1 MGHRA and CDR2 YSYEKL. V was cut by 0 bases and J by 7 bases, with 7 bases left in between. The CDR3 sequence is CASSQEWGNEQFF. The CDR3 DNA is TGCGCCAGCAGCCAAGAATGGGGAAATGAGCAGTTCTTC.

This clonotype was seen only a few times. The V gene is TRBV19, the J gene TRBJ1-1; D remains ambiguous. The CDR3 has 14 residues. Deletions cut 0 bases from V and 5 bases from J, with 10 bases between. Germline CDR1 LNHDA, CDR2 SQIVND (reference sequence). In nucleotides, the CDR3 is TGTGCCAGTAGTATAGATCAGACCGGGACTGAAGCTTTCTTT. This sequence encodes CASSIDQTGTEAFF.

This chain connects TRBV12-3 or TRBV12-4 to TRBJ2-5; a possible D gene is TRBD2 (6 bases). V was trimmed by 5 bases and J by 2 bases, leaving 21 bases between them. The CDR3 covers 17 residues. The CDR3 sequence: CASSPLLGGGGQETQYF. DNA for the CDR3: TGTGCCAGCAGTCCCTTATTGGGAGGAGGAGGTCAAGAGACCCAGTACTTC.

The rearrangement uses TRBV6-5 and TRBJ2-3; D call uncertain. V shed 0 bases and J shed 7 bases, with 14 bases lying between them. Per the germline V gene, CDR1 is MNHEY and CDR2 is SVGAGI. The CDR3 covers 15 residues. The CDR3 nucleotides are TGTGCCAGCAGTTACTCGACCGGCGGCAGGCATACGCAGTATTTT. Protein sequence: CASSYSTGGRHTQYF.

The chain recombines TRBV5-1 with TRBJ1-1; maybe TRBD1 (5 bases). The V and J ends lost 4 bases and 7 bases respectively, with 17 bases between them. There are 14 residues in the CDR3. The germline V gene has CDR1 SGHRS and CDR2 YFSETQ. CDR3 DNA sequence: TGCGCCAGCAGCCCTGGGACGGCCGAACTTGAAGCTTTCTTT. Translation gives CASSPGTAELEAFF.

This clonotype has only a few counts. The chain employs TRBV9 and TRBJ2-7, with D maybe TRBD2 (5 bases). V dropped 0 bases and J dropped 5 bases, with 12 bases sitting between them. Germline values: CDR1 SGDLS, CDR2 YYNGEE. This CDR3 has 14 residues. The CDR3 sequence: CASSVEDVEDEQYF. The CDR3 coding sequence is TGTGCCAGCAGCGTAGAGGACGTGGAGGACGAGCAGTACTTC.